This TCR beta chain was retrieved from a study of blood T cell repertoires in COVID-19. About the study: Specimens from acute and convalescent COVID-19 originated in the United States, Italy and Spain. Sources were T cells, B-cell-depleted T cells, or PBMCs; the material itself was cDNA or gDNA.

This CDR3 contains 15 residues. The germline V gene has CDR1 LGHNT and CDR2 FRNRAP. The ends lost 5 bases at V and 1 base at J; junction bases unmatched: 5. Per the study methods: Estimation of nucleated cell counts relied on the amplification of reference gene primers. Only in-frame clones appear in the TCRdb table, and some are missing; sequencing was by immunoSEQ multiplex PCR. From that table come the V and J calls and clone size; the DNA was used to work out D and trimming. The table shows a few hundred thousand clones, with 80% to 90% occurring only once. V is TRBV12-5 and J is TRBJ2-3; 8 positions agree with TRBD1. The sequence was obtained from a woman aged 45 to 65 with acute or convalescent COVID-19. Sequences were obtained from peripheral blood. For the CDR3, the DNA is TGTGCTAGTGGTCTCCCGGGACAGGGCACAGATACGCAGTATTTT. It yields the protein CASGLPGQGTDTQYF.